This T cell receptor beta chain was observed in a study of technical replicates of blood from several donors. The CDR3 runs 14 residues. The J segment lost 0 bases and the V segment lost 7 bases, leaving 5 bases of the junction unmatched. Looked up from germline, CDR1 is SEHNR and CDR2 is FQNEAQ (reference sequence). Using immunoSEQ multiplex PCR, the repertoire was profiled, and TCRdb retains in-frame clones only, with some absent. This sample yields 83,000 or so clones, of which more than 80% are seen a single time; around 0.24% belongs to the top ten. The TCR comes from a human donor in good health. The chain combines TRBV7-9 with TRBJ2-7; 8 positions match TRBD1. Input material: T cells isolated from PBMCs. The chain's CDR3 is CASIDRGSSYEQYF. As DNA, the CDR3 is TGTGCCAGCATAGACAGGGGAAGCTCCTACGAGCAGTACTTC. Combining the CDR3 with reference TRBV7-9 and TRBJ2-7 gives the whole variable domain DTGVSQNPRHKITKRGQNVTFRCDPISEHNRLYWYRQTLGQGPEFLTYFQNEAQLEKSRLLSDRFSAERPKGSFSTLEIQRTEQGDSAMYLCASIDRGSSYEQYFGPGTRLTVT.